This T cell receptor (beta chain) was found in a study of shared clonotypes between healthy human individuals. Study observations and caveats: As a rule, naive subsets had a larger estimated richness than memory subsets. Rarefaction gave evidence that sorted-subset sequencing remained incomplete despite large depth. Unshared clonotypes carried lower generation probabilities than those common to all four donors.

Naive-designated CD8 cells lacked CD45RO, were positively enriched for CCR7, and omitted terminally differentiated effector memory CD45RA+ cells. Original processing notes: From ImmunoSEQ came sequences covering only the junction and carrying no quality scores, so filtering differed. TCRdb's table, derived via immunoSEQ multiplex PCR, lists solely in-frame clones and lacks some. D and trimming were read from the DNA, whereas the V and J calls and clone size are those reported in that table. The sample has around 2,000,000 clones, approximately 94% seen once; the top ten hold under 1.5%. Comment on this clone: The antigen is undetermined.

The CDR3 loop spans 12 amino acids. Trimming took 3 bases from V and 8 from J; bases not matched to a gene: 3. Germline values: CDR1 SGDLS, CDR2 YYNGEE. The origin of this receptor is a man aged 18 to 29 in good health. Sequenced sample: naive CD8+ T cells sorted from blood. The V gene is TRBV9, the J gene TRBJ1-1; TRBD1 matches 8 bases. CDR3 DNA sequence: TGTGCCAGCAGCGGCGACAGGGGAGAAGCTTTCTTT. As protein: CASSGDRGEAFF.